This T cell receptor (beta chain) was captured in a study of shared clonotypes between healthy human individuals. Each cell subset's genomic DNA was divided evenly among several immunoSEQ plates. Here immunoSEQ multiplex PCR was the method, and the copy in TCRdb shows in-frame clones only, minus some. The table lists 110,000 or so clones, around 73% of them singletons. On this clone itself: The antigen is undetermined.

Germline V CDR1 and CDR2: LNHNV, YYDKDF (reference sequence). This CDR3 has 18 amino acids. The V gene lost 1 base and the J gene lost 5 bases, with 24 bases spanning the gap. The study's findings and limits: Specimens sampled were limited to blood, with tissue repertoires likely differing.

Sequenced: memory CD8+ T cells sorted from blood. The sample's subset: CD45RO+ cells pooled with CCR7-negative TemRA cells. This sequence was found in a woman aged 25-40 years in good health. This sequence joins TRBV15 and TRBJ2-7; D may be TRBD2 (7 bases). CDR3 sequence (DNA): TGTGCCACCAGCAGAGGATCGGGGGCGGGAGAGTTCCTAAACGAGCAGTACTTC. Amino acids: CATSRGSGAGEFLNEQYF.